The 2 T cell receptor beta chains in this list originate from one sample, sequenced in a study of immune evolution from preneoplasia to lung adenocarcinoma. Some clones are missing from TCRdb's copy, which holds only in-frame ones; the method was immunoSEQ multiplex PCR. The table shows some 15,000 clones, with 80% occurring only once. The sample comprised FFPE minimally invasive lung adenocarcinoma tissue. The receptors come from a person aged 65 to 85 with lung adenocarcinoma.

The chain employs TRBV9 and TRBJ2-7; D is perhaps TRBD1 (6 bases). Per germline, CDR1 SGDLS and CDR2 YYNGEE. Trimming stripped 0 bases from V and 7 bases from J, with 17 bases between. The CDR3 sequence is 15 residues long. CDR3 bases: TGTGCCAGCAGCGTAGCTACAGGGTTGAATATGGAGCAGTACTTC. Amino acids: CASSVATGLNMEQYF.

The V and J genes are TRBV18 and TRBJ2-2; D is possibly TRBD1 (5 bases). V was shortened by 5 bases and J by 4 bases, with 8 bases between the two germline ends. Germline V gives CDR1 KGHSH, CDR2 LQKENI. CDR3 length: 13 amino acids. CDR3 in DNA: TGTGCCAGCTCAGGGGCAGTCACCGGGGAGCTGTTTTTT. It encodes CASSGAVTGELFF.